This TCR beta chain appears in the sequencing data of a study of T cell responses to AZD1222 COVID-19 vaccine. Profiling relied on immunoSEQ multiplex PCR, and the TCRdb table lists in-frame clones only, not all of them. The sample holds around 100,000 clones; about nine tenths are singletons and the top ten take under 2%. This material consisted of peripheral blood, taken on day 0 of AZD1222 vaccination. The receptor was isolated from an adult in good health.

CDR3 sequence: CASSMLGDGYTF. CDR3 in DNA: TGTGCCAGTAGTATGTTGGGCGATGGCTACACCTTC. This chain links TRBV19 with TRBJ1-2; D ambiguous. The CDR3 contains 12 residues. The V gene's germline CDR1 is LNHDA and CDR2 SQIVND (reference sequence). V lost 3 bases and J 6 bases, leaving 8 bases between the germline ends.